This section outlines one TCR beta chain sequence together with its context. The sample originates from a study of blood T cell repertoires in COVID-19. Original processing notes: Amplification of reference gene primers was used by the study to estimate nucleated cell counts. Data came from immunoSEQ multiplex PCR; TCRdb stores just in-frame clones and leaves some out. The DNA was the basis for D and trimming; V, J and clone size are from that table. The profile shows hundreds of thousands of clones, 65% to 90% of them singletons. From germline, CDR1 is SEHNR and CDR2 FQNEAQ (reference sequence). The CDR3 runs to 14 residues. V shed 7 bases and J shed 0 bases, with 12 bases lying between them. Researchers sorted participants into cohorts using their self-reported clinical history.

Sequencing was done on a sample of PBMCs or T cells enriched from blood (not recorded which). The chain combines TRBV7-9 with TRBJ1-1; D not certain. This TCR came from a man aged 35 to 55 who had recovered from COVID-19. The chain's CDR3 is CASTLSGMNTEAFF. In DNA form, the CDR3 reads TGTGCCAGCACCCTTAGCGGGATGAACACTGAAGCTTTCTTT.